This T cell receptor (beta chain) was sequenced during a study of shared clonotypes between healthy human individuals. Over several immunoSEQ plates, each subset's genomic DNA was distributed in even portions. Assay: immunoSEQ multiplex PCR; the TCRdb copy retains only in-frame clones and omits some. The sample holds around 600,000 clones, roughly 98% seen once. Study-level findings and limits: Sample collection involved blood only; tissue repertoires are likely different. Against clonotypes common to all four donors, non-shared ones had lower generation probabilities.

Concerning this clone: Its antigen is not known.

V was pared by 2 bases and J by 0 bases, with 9 bases between. This CDR3 region has 15 residues. Germline V lookup: CDR1 SGHTS, CDR2 YDEGEE. Naive CD8 cells were CD45RO-negative, positively selected for CCR7, excluding terminally differentiated effector memory CD45RA+ cells. Adults of Caucasian background living in Nashville, Tennessee made up all donors. The sequence derives from a man aged 25-40 years in good health. The chain couples TRBV5-8 to TRBJ1-5; tentative D call: TRBD1 (5 bases). Input material: naive CD8+ T cells sorted from blood. CDR3 residues: CASSLGDHSNQPQHF. The CDR3 DNA sequence: TGTGCCAGCAGCTTAGGGGACCATAGCAATCAGCCCCAGCATTTT.